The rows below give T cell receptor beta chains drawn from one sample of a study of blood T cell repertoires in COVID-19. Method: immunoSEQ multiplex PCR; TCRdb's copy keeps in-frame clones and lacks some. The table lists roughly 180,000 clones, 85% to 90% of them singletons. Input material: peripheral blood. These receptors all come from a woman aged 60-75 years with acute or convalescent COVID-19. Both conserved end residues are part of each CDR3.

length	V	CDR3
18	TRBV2	CASSEPTNRGRGNTEAFF
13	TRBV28	CASSLIRGSEAFF
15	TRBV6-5	CASSYSPGLNTEAFF
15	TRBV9	CASSVVEAGAETQYF
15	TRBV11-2	CASSLGGHSNQPQHF
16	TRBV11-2	CASSLVSGGAAYEQYF
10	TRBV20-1	CSALSDMRVF
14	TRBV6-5	CASRGQGGTYEQYF
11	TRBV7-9	CAVTSGNEQFF
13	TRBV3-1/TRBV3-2	CASSQGQGLKAFF
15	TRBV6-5	CASSQTGGINQPQHF
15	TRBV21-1	CASSKLVGESNEQFF
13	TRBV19	CASSIGSHNEQFF
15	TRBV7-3	CASSLLAGNYNEQFF
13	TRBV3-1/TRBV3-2	CASSHGDTGGYTF
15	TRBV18	CASSLTQGARETQYF
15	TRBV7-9	CASSVTGTANYGYTF
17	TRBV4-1	CASSQDWTSGGNYEQYF
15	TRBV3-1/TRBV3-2	CASSPRQGRTETQYF
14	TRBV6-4	CASLGREATGELFF
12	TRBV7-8	CASSGGGGRAFF
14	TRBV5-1	CASSRGNVFGELFF
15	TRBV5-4	CASSVDTRGVSEAFF
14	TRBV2	CASSVQGGGETQYF
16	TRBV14	CASSQGTGLYTDTQYF
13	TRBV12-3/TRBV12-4	CASSSGQGQPQHF
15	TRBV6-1	CASSEPGDRDTEAFF
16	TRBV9	CASSPWTGVWQETQYF
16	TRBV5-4	CASSWGLAGGAYEQYF
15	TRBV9	CASSPQGANQETQYF
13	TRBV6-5	CASSYAGTGELFF
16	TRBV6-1	CASSEQLGSQSNEQFF
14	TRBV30	CAWSETGVRQPQHF
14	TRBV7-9	CASSTTTGEDGYTF
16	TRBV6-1	CASSDRLDRVGSPLHF
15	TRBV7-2	CASSLGTGGSYEQYF
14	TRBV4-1	CASSWDSSRDTQYF
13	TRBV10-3	CAISEQQNTEAFF
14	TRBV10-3	CAILAGGVGDEQFF
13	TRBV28	CASSSSTGGRQYF
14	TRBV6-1	CASSEPGPLTEAFF
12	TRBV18	CASSGQGNTIYF
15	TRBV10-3	CAISELTGPNQPQHF
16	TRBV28	CASSLPLGSSGNTIYF
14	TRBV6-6	CASSRRAENQPQHF
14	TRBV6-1	CASSERSSTDTQYF
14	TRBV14	CASSPGLQGYEQYF
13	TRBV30	CAWKLQGSTEAFF
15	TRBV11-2	CASSPDGGAVYEQFF
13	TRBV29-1	CSVATEMNTEAFF
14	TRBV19	CASNPGQGPSPLHF
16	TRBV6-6	CASSSEERWGEQPQHF